Described below is a single TCR beta chain sequence and its context. Germline trimming cut 0 bases from V and 9 bases from J; bases unmatched to any gene: 8. Per germline, CDR1 SNHLY and CDR2 FYNNEI. The CDR3 has 16 amino acids. This sample was included in a study of blood T cell repertoires in COVID-19. Study details: Acute and convalescent COVID-19 specimens originated in the United States, Italy and Spain. T cells, B-cell-depleted T cells, or PBMCs provided the cDNA or gDNA that served as material.

How the authors handled the data: Using reference gene primer amplification, nucleated cell counts were estimated. The data were produced by immunoSEQ multiplex PCR, yet TCRdb's version contains in-frame clones alone and is incomplete. V and J calls and clone size are those listed in that table; D and trimming were worked out from the DNA. This sample carries more than 60,000 clones, almost 90% of them seen once, and the ten largest clones take 20% to 25%. The J gene is TRBJ2-1, the V gene TRBV2; TRBD2 aligns across 10 bases. Sequenced input: peripheral blood. This TCR derives from a woman aged 45-65 years with active or convalescent COVID-19. The CDR3 loop reads CASSEALLAGVTEQFF. CDR3 sequence (DNA): TGTGCCAGCAGTGAAGCGCTTCTAGCGGGAGTGACTGAGCAGTTCTTC. The variable domain in full, completed from reference TRBV2 and TRBJ2-1, reads EPEVTQTPSHQVTQMGQEVILRCVPISNHLYFYWYRQILGQKVEFLVSFYNNEISEKSEIFDDQFSVERPDGSNFTLKIRSTKLEDSAMYFCASSEALLAGVTEQFFGPGTRLTVL.